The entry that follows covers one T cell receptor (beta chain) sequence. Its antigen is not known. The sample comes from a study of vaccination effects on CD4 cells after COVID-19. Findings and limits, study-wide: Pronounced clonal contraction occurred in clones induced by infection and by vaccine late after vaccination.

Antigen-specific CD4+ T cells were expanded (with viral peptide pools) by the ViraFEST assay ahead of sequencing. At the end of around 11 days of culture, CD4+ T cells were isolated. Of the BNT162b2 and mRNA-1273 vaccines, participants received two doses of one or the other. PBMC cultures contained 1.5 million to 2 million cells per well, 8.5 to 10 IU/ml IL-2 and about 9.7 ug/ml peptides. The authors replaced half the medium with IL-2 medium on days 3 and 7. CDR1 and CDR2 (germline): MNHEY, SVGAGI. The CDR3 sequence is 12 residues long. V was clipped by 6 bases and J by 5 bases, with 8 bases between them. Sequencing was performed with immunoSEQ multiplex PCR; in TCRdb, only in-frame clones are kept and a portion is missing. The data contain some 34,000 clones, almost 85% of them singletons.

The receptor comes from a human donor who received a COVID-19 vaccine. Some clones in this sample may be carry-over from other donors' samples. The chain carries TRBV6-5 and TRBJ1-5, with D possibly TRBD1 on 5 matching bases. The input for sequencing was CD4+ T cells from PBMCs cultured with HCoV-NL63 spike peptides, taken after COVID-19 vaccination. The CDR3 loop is CASRQGDQPQHF. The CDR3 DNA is TGTGCCAGCAGGCAGGGTGATCAGCCCCAGCATTTT.